This is a list of T cell receptor beta chains from one sample in a study of beta chain features in type 1 diabetes. Libraries were prepared by immunoSEQ multiplex PCR; TCRdb keeps only in-frame clonotypes and omits some of them. Counted here are 680,000 or so clones, about 16% occurring once; the ten biggest clones make up approximately 0.093%. The sequenced sample was naive CD4+ T cells from blood. These receptors were taken from a man between 18 and 35 years old in good health. Each CDR3 is given with its conserved first and last residue. D genes are given only for firm matches. Size tells how often a clone was seen (once, few, many) or the class of an expanded clone, and some rows leave it out.

TRBV5-1	few	TRBD1	13	TRBJ2-7	CASSWGQSYEQYF	TGCGCCAGCAGCTGGGGACAGTCCTACGAGCAGTACTTC
TRBV29-1	-	-	11	TRBJ1-2	CSASGGGGYTF	TGCAGCGCGAGCGGGGGCGGTGGCTACACCTTC
TRBV7-2	-	-	12	TRBJ2-7	CASSHGLYEQYF	TGTGCCAGCAGCCACGGACTCTACGAGCAGTACTTC
TRBV7-9	few	-	12	TRBJ2-1	CASSVTGTEQFF	TGTGCCAGCAGCGTTACAGGGACCGAGCAGTTCTTC
TRBV7-9	-	-	14	TRBJ1-1	CASDGGGISTEAFF	TGTGCCAGCGACGGTGGAGGGATTAGCACTGAAGCTTTCTTT
TRBV29-1	few	-	17	TRBJ2-6	CSVRGRQPPSGANVLTF	TGCAGCGTTAGGGGCCGACAGCCGCCATCTGGGGCCAACGTCCTGACTTTC
TRBV30	few	-	14	TRBJ1-6	CAWSVEQLNSPLHF	TGTGCCTGGAGTGTAGAACAGCTTAATTCACCCCTCCACTTT
TRBV19	-	-	13	TRBJ1-1	CASSSRGLSEAFF	TGTGCCAGTAGTTCCCGGGGCCTGAGTGAAGCTTTCTTT
TRBV9	few	-	17	TRBJ2-3	CASSVGLFATSTDTQYF	TGTGCCAGCAGCGTAGGGCTATTCGCTACTAGCACAGATACGCAGTATTTT
TRBV7-2	-	-	15	TRBJ2-2	CASSLVHTNTGELFF	TGTGCCAGCAGCTTAGTACATACGAACACCGGGGAGCTGTTTTTT
TRBV4-3	-	TRBD2	15	TRBJ2-1	CASSHGTSGNNEQFF	TGCGCCAGCAGCCACGGGACTAGCGGGAACAATGAGCAGTTCTTC
TRBV6-5	few	TRBD1	13	TRBJ2-1	CASSPRQGNEQFF	TGTGCCAGCAGTCCGAGACAGGGCAATGAGCAGTTCTTC
TRBV7-2	-	-	14	TRBJ2-1	CASSPGQIYNEQFF	TGTGCCAGCAGCCCAGGACAAATATACAATGAGCAGTTCTTC
TRBV28	-	-	16	TRBJ2-6	CASSLAVLTGANVLTF	TGTGCCAGCAGTTTGGCGGTGTTAACTGGGGCCAACGTCCTGACTTTC
TRBV4-3	few	TRBD2	16	TRBJ2-3	CASSQVRTRDTDTQYF	TGCGCCAGCAGCCAAGTTCGGACTAGGGACACAGATACGCAGTATTTT
TRBV7-2	-	-	16	TRBJ2-2	CASSEGTRLSTGELFF	TGTGCCAGCAGCGAGGGGACACGCTTGAGCACCGGGGAGCTGTTTTTT
TRBV19	-	-	12	TRBJ2-5	CASPRPKETQYF	TGTGCCAGTCCACGACCCAAAGAGACCCAGTACTTC
TRBV7-2	few	TRBD1	14	TRBJ1-5	CATSYDRVNQPQHF	TGTGCCACTTCATATGACAGGGTCAATCAGCCCCAGCATTTT
TRBV7-2	few	-	13	TRBJ2-3	CASSILGPDTQYF	TGTGCCAGCAGCATACTAGGACCCGATACGCAGTATTTT
TRBV2	few	-	14	TRBJ2-3	CASTELEGQVTQYF	TGTGCCAGCACAGAGTTAGAGGGCCAAGTTACGCAGTATTTT
TRBV4-2	-	-	18	TRBJ1-3	CASSHPRAKRSSGNTIYF	TGTGCCAGCAGCCACCCCCGTGCGAAACGGAGCTCTGGAAACACCATATATTTT
TRBV11-3	-	-	15	TRBJ2-1	CASSLDLATYNEQFF	TGTGCCAGCAGCTTAGACCTCGCCACCTACAATGAGCAGTTCTTC
TRBV6-6	-	TRBD2	15	TRBJ2-7	CASRRDSGRANEQYF	TGTGCCAGCAGGCGAGATAGCGGGAGGGCCAACGAGCAGTACTTC
TRBV5-1	once	-	12	TRBJ2-7	CASSLDLYEQYF	TGCGCCAGCAGCTTGGACCTCTACGAGCAGTACTTC
TRBV27	-	-	15	TRBJ2-1	CASSPGWRRAYEQFF	TGTGCCAGCAGCCCCGGATGGCGGCGGGCATATGAGCAGTTCTTC
TRBV4-3	few	TRBD2	14	TRBJ2-7	CASRKAGGSYEQYF	TGCGCCAGTCGAAAGGCGGGGGGCTCCTACGAGCAGTACTTC
TRBV9	few	-	14	TRBJ2-5	CASSVEGSKETQYF	TGTGCCAGCAGCGTAGAAGGCAGTAAAGAGACCCAGTACTTC
TRBV28	few	-	15	TRBJ2-5	CASTLAGGQKETQYF	TGTGCCAGCACCCTGGCGGGGGGACAGAAAGAGACCCAGTACTTC
TRBV28	few	-	15	TRBJ2-2	CASWKGTANTGELFF	TGTGCCAGCTGGAAGGGCACCGCGAACACCGGGGAGCTGTTTTTT
TRBV5-1	few	-	13	TRBJ1-1	CASSGEKNTEAFF	TGCGCCAGCTCCGGGGAGAAAAACACTGAAGCTTTCTTT
TRBV25-1	-	TRBD1	15	TRBJ1-5	CASSSLRTGDQPQHF	TGTGCCAGCAGTTCCCTAAGGACAGGGGATCAGCCCCAGCATTTT
TRBV4-1	few	-	16	TRBJ2-1	CASSQDSLAPYNEQFF	TGCGCCAGCAGCCAAGATTCACTAGCACCCTACAATGAGCAGTTCTTC
TRBV11-2	-	TRBD2	19	TRBJ2-6	CASSLLSHGRISGANVLTF	TGTGCCAGCAGCTTACTCTCCCACGGGAGGATCTCTGGGGCCAACGTCCTGACTTTC
TRBV27	-	TRBD1	14	TRBJ1-1	CASSWTGGVTEAFF	TGTGCCAGCAGTTGGACAGGGGGAGTCACTGAAGCTTTCTTT
TRBV7-2	few	-	12	TRBJ1-1	CASSLLRHEAFF	TGTGCCAGCAGCCTGTTGAGACATGAAGCTTTCTTT
TRBV7-2	many	TRBD1	15	TRBJ2-4	CASSPGQGGSDIQYF	TGTGCCAGCAGCCCCGGACAGGGCGGATCGGACATTCAGTACTTC
TRBV10-3	few	TRBD1	14	TRBJ2-2	CATTDRGNTGELFF	TGTGCCACCACAGACAGGGGTAACACCGGGGAGCTGTTTTTT
TRBV5-1	-	-	14	TRBJ2-1	CASSLDVGRREQFF	TGCGCCAGCAGCTTGGATGTCGGGCGGCGTGAGCAGTTCTTC
TRBV7-9	few	-	13	TRBJ2-4	CASSVTGKNIQYF	TGTGCCAGCAGCGTCACCGGGAAAAACATTCAGTACTTC
TRBV5-1	-	TRBD1	17	TRBJ2-1	CASSLTQGGQGTNEQFF	TGCGCCAGCAGCTTGACACAGGGGGGACAGGGGACCAATGAGCAGTTCTTC
TRBV6-6	few	TRBD2	15	TRBJ2-4	CASSFTSGGQNIQYF	TGTGCCAGCAGTTTCACTAGCGGGGGGCAAAACATTCAGTACTTC
TRBV29-1	few	-	11	TRBJ2-7	CSSWDNHEQYF	TGCAGCTCCTGGGACAATCACGAGCAGTACTTC
TRBV7-9	few	-	13	TRBJ2-5	CASSRGQAETQYF	TGTGCCAGCAGTCGCGGACAAGCAGAGACCCAGTACTTC
TRBV7-8	-	-	14	TRBJ1-1	CASSFEGVLTEAFF	TGTGCCAGCAGCTTCGAGGGCGTGTTAACTGAAGCTTTCTTT
TRBV20-1	few	-	11	TRBJ1-3	CSASPGNTIYF	TGCAGTGCTAGCCCCGGAAACACCATATATTTT
TRBV7-9	-	-	12	TRBJ1-1	CASSYGQLEAFF	TGTGCCAGCAGCTACGGACAGTTAGAAGCTTTCTTT
TRBV7-9	-	-	14	TRBJ2-3	CASSLSGSTDTQYF	TGTGCCAGCAGCCTTAGCGGTAGCACAGATACGCAGTATTTT
TRBV30	-	-	17	TRBJ1-1	CAWRTKSLAGKNTEAFF	TGTGCCTGGAGAACCAAAAGTTTGGCAGGGAAGAACACTGAAGCTTTCTTT
TRBV5-4	-	TRBD2	15	TRBJ2-3	CASSLGLADADTQYF	TGTGCCAGCAGCCTAGGACTAGCCGACGCAGATACGCAGTATTTT
TRBV28	few	-	15	TRBJ1-2	CASSLRELRGYGYTF	TGTGCCAGCAGCCTCAGGGAGTTAAGGGGCTATGGCTACACCTTC